The 16 T cell receptor beta chains reported below all come from one sample, sequenced in a study of OX40 agonist ivuxolimab in advanced cancers. Using immunoSEQ multiplex PCR, the repertoire was profiled, and TCRdb retains in-frame clones only, with some absent. This table holds 80,000 to 100,000 clones, about nine tenths found once. Sequencing used CD4+ or CD8+ T cells sorted from blood, obtained in a trial of the OX40 agonist ivuxolimab. These receptors all come from an adult with an advanced solid tumor such as melanoma, head and neck, liver or kidney cancer.

This chain joins TRBV1 and TRBJ2-7; the table's D call TRBD2 went unverified against the DNA. TRBV1 corresponds to a pseudogene. The CDR3 covers 18 residues. The CDR3 loop reads CTSSETGVAEPVPYEQYF. Here the CDR3 DNA reads TGCACCAGCAGCGAGACTGGGGTAGCGGAGCCGGTTCCCTACGAGCAGTACTTC.

The chain couples TRBV29-1 to TRBJ1-2; D unresolved. Germline assignment: CDR1 SQVTM and CDR2 ANQGSEA. V lost 7 bases to trimming and J lost 4 bases, with 19 bases between them. There are 14 residues in the CDR3. The CDR3 spells CSALRPEGVYGYTF. CDR3 sequence (DNA): TGCAGCGCCCTCCGCCCCGAGGGAGTCTATGGCTACACCTTC.

In its sample, this clone was seen once. The chain uses TRBV5-4 and TRBJ2-1; 8 positions match TRBD2. J lost 10 bases, V lost 4 bases, and 7 bases had no gene match. Germline loops: CDR1 SGHNT, CDR2 YYREEE (reference sequence). The CDR3 has 13 residues. Here the CDR3 reads CASSPVAGIEQFF. CDR3 coding DNA: TGTGCCAGCAGCCCGGTAGCGGGAATAGAGCAGTTCTTC.

The chain joins TRBV7-8 to TRBJ1-2; 9 nucleotides line up with TRBD1. Germline values: CDR1 SGHVS, CDR2 FQNEAQ. Unmatched junction bases numbered 12, after V lost 6 bases and J lost 4 bases. The CDR3 is 16 amino acids. Here the CDR3 reads CASSLNSGTGTYGYTF. For the CDR3, the DNA is TGTGCCAGCAGTCTCAATTCCGGGACAGGGACCTATGGCTACACCTTC.

This clone was recorded only once. The chain combines TRBV7-9 with TRBJ2-1; 7 positions match TRBD2. V shed 3 bases, J shed 8 bases, and the junction held 10 bases outside the gene matches. CDR3 length: 15 residues. Germline V gives CDR1 SEHNR, CDR2 FQNEAQ (reference sequence). The CDR3 bases are TGTGCCAGCAGCTTCCAGCGGGATAGGGTCTATGAGCAGTTCTTC. Translated: CASSFQRDRVYEQFF.

This chain connects TRBV7-9 to TRBJ2-7; 7 bases agree with TRBD2. The CDR3 totals 16 residues. Germline CDR1 and CDR2: SEHNR and FQNEAQ (reference sequence). J gave up 0 bases and V 2 bases, and 7 bases lay outside the gene matches. This CDR3 is CASSLYTRTSSYEQYF. CDR3 sequence (DNA): TGTGCCAGCAGCTTATACACGCGGACTAGCTCCTACGAGCAGTACTTC.

The chain couples TRBV28 to TRBJ2-2; TRBD1 matches at 7 bases. Trimming removed 6 bases from V and 8 bases from J; junction bases left unmatched: 12. CDR1 MDHEN and CDR2 SYDVKM come from the germline V gene. The CDR3 runs 15 residues. Here the CDR3 DNA reads TGTGCCAGCAGGGGATCAATCAGGGGGATGGGGGAGCTGTTTTTT. This sequence encodes CASRGSIRGMGELFF.

The chain recombines TRBV19 with TRBJ2-1; no definite D call. The CDR3 has 19 residues. Germline V gene lookup returns CDR1 LNHDA and CDR2 SQIVND (reference sequence). Trimming shortened V by 3 bases and J by 0 bases, and 21 bases separated the two germline ends. Written as DNA, the CDR3 is TGTGCCAGTAGTATCGACATCGTCCGGCGGACGATCTCCTACAATGAGCAGTTCTTC. Translation gives CASSIDIVRRTISYNEQFF.

The chain joins TRBV6-6 to TRBJ1-2; 7 bases agree with TRBD1. This CDR3 is built from 14 residues. Germline CDR1 reads MNHNY; CDR2 reads SVGAGI (reference sequence). V shed 7 bases, J shed 3 bases, and the junction held 8 bases outside the gene matches. The DNA of the CDR3 is TGTGCCAGCACCCTGACAGGGATCGACTATGGCTACACCTTC. Protein: CASTLTGIDYGYTF.

Worth noting for this clone: The identical CDR3 is also encoded by other nucleotide sequences in the sample. J is TRBJ1-4 and V is TRBV19; no reliable D call. The CDR3 sequence is 15 residues long. The germline V and J ends were trimmed by 5 bases and 5 bases, with 15 bases remaining between them. Germline-derived CDR1 and CDR2 are LNHDA and SQIVND (reference sequence). The CDR3 loop reads CASSSGRATNEKLFF. CDR3 nucleotides: TGTGCCAGTAGTTCTGGAAGGGCCACAAATGAAAAACTGTTTTTT.

The chain links TRBV5-6 to TRBJ2-7, with unresolved D. In germline, CDR1 is SGHDT, CDR2 YYEEEE. CDR3 size: 15 residues. V was trimmed by 4 bases and J by 4 bases, leaving 18 bases between them. The CDR3 spells CASSPLGSRKYEQYF. DNA for the CDR3: TGTGCCAGCAGCCCTTTGGGCTCACGCAAATACGAGCAGTACTTC.

Only one count was recorded for this clone. The chain recombines TRBV6-5 with TRBJ1-6; D not resolved. V was shortened by 4 bases and J by 9 bases, with 13 bases between the two germline ends. Germline V lookup: CDR1 MNHEY, CDR2 SVGAGI. The CDR3 is 14 amino acids. Here the CDR3 reads CASSLRDATSPLHF. CDR3 nucleotides: TGTGCCAGCAGTTTAAGGGATGCTACTTCACCCCTCCACTTT.

The rearrangement links TRBV19 to TRBJ2-5; D is ambiguous. This CDR3 is 11 amino acids long. Germline V gene lookup returns CDR1 LNHDA and CDR2 SQIVND (reference sequence). The ends were cut back, 5 bases at V and 4 bases at J, with 5 bases in the middle. As DNA, the CDR3 is TGTGCCAGTAGTCTTCGAGAGACCCAGTACTTC. Translated: CASSLRETQYF.

V usage is TRBV10-2 and J usage is TRBJ2-3; D unresolved. V was shortened by 6 bases and J by 0 bases, with 1 base between the two germline ends. The CDR3 runs 11 residues. The germline V gene encodes CDR1 WSHSY and CDR2 SAAADI. This chain's CDR3 is CASRSTDTQYF. CDR3 coding DNA: TGCGCCAGCAGGAGCACAGATACGCAGTATTTT.

J is TRBJ2-5 and V is TRBV7-2, with TRBD2 identical over 7 bases. The CDR3 totals 13 residues. Losses at the gene ends were 8 bases for V and 2 bases for J; bases not matched to a gene: 5. Per the germline V gene, CDR1 is SGHTA and CDR2 is FQGNSA. The CDR3 loop reads CASGGERQETQYF. The CDR3 coding sequence is TGTGCCAGCGGGGGGGAGCGACAAGAGACCCAGTACTTC. Full variable domain (outside the CDR3, taken from reference TRBV7-2 and TRBJ2-5): GAGVSQSPSNKVTEKGKDVELRCDPISGHTALYWYRQSLGQGLEFLIYFQGNSAPDKSGLPSDRFSAERTGGSVSTLTIQRTQQEDSAVYLCASGGERQETQYFGPGTRLLVL.

CDR3 loop: CASSEAGRIYGYTF. Here the CDR3 DNA reads TGTGCCAGCAGTGAAGCGGGACGGATTTATGGCTACACCTTC. The chain recombines TRBV2 with TRBJ1-2, with a possible D match to TRBD1 (5 bases). The V gene lost 0 bases and the J gene lost 5 bases, with 10 bases spanning the gap. The V gene's germline CDR1 is SNHLY and CDR2 FYNNEI. The CDR3 extends over 14 amino acids.